The 22 T cell receptor beta chains below all came from one sample that was sequenced in a study of blood T cell repertoires in COVID-19. Sequencing used immunoSEQ multiplex PCR; TCRdb keeps in-frame clones, though not all of them. The sample has tens of thousands of clones, about 83% seen once; the top ten hold 16%. The sequencing sample was made of peripheral blood. Receptors originate from a man aged 40-50 years with acute or convalescent COVID-19.

This clone was seen more than once but under ten times. The chain joins TRBV11-2 to TRBJ2-7; perhaps TRBD2 as D (5 bases). V lost 5 bases to trimming and J lost 3 bases, with 11 bases between them. Germline loops: CDR1 SGHAT, CDR2 FQNNGV. CDR3 size: 13 residues. The CDR3 DNA is TGTGCCAGCAGCCCATATGCGGGCTACGAGCAGTACTTC. This translates into CASSPYAGYEQYF. Using reference TRBV11-2 and TRBJ2-7 for the parts outside the CDR3, the full variable domain is EAGVAQSPRYKIIEKRQSVAFWCNPISGHATLYWYQQILGQGPKLLIQFQNNGVVDDSQLPKDRFSAERLKGVDSTLKIQPAKLEDSAVYLCASSPYAGYEQYFGPGTRLTVT.

The genes are TRBV2 and TRBJ2-3; 10 nucleotides agree with TRBD2. V was clipped by 5 bases and J by 1 base; unmatched bases: 3. Germline V gene sequence: CDR1 SNHLY, CDR2 FYNNEI. This CDR3 comprises 15 residues. The CDR3 sequence is CASSRGTSGTDTQYF. The DNA for the CDR3 is TGTGCCAGCAGTCGCGGGACTAGCGGCACAGATACGCAGTATTTT.

The gene calls are TRBV24-1 and TRBJ1-2; the D is unclear. V was trimmed by 3 bases and J by 8 bases, leaving 12 bases between them. From germline, CDR1 is KGHDR and CDR2 SFDVKD. The CDR3 runs 13 residues. The CDR3 loop reads CATSDPAGGGYTF. CDR3 DNA: TGTGCCACCAGTGATCCGGCCGGAGGGGGCTACACCTTC.

The J gene is TRBJ2-1, the V gene TRBV14; D gene uncertain. The V end lost 5 bases, the J end lost 8 bases, and 25 bases lay between the germline ends. Germline CDR1 reads SGHDN; CDR2 reads FVKESK. The CDR3 contains 17 residues. For the CDR3, the DNA is TGTGCCAGCAGCGAGACGTCGCCCAGATTCGGCAGGTATGAGCAGTTCTTC. Its translation is CASSETSPRFGRYEQFF. The whole variable domain, filled in from reference TRBV14 and TRBJ2-1, reads EAGVTQFPSHSVIEKGQTVTLRCDPISGHDNLYWYRRVMGKEIKFLLHFVKESKQDESGMPNNRFLAERTGGTYSTLKVQPAELEDSGVYFCASSETSPRFGRYEQFFGPGTRLTVL.

This rearrangement joins TRBV10-1 to TRBJ2-7; D perhaps matches TRBD1 (5 bases). V dropped 2 bases and J dropped 3 bases, with 11 bases sitting between them. Germline V gene lookup returns CDR1 WNHNN and CDR2 SYGVQD (reference sequence). The CDR3 contains 14 residues. This CDR3 is CASSEQGIDYEQYF. In DNA form, the CDR3 reads TGCGCCAGCAGTGAGCAGGGTATCGACTACGAGCAGTACTTC.

The rearrangement links TRBV29-1 to TRBJ1-1, with TRBD1 as a possible D gene (5 bases). Trimming removed 7 bases from V and 11 bases from J, with 23 bases in between. Germline loops: CDR1 SQVTM, CDR2 ANQGSEA. This CDR3 spans 13 amino acids. The DNA for the CDR3 is TGCAGCGCCGGGGAGGGGTCGTCGACGGGCGCTTTCTTT. Translated, it gives CSAGEGSSTGAFF.

The chain uses TRBV19 and TRBJ1-1; tentative D call: TRBD1 (6 bases). Per germline, CDR1 LNHDA and CDR2 SQIVND (reference sequence). This CDR3 comprises 16 residues. V was cut by 3 bases and J by 3 bases, with 17 bases left in between. CDR3 sequence: CASSILGRGLHTEAFF. In DNA form, the CDR3 reads TGTGCCAGTAGTATTTTGGGCAGGGGCCTTCACACTGAAGCTTTCTTT.

The rearrangement links TRBV6-5 to TRBJ1-2; D may be TRBD1 (6 bases). CDR1 is MNHEY, CDR2 SVGAGI, per germline. CDR3 length: 13 residues. V was pared by 5 bases and J by 2 bases, with 9 bases between. CDR3 in amino acids: CASSPQGNYGYTF. CDR3 DNA sequence: TGTGCCAGCAGTCCACAGGGAAACTATGGCTACACCTTC.

V is TRBV4-1 and J is TRBJ2-1; 10 bases are shared with TRBD2. Trimming at V came to 6 bases and at J to 3 bases, leaving 11 bases not matched to a gene. Germline V gene lookup returns CDR1 MGHRA and CDR2 YSYEKL. CDR3 size: 17 residues. CDR3 sequence: CASRDGSGRTLYNEQFF. CDR3 nucleotides: TGCGCCAGCAGAGATGGTAGCGGGAGGACCCTCTACAATGAGCAGTTCTTC.

CDR3 nucleotides: TGTGCCAGCAGCTTAAAGGGACAGATTAATGAAAAACTGTTTTTT. It specifies CASSLKGQINEKLFF. The V and J genes are TRBV7-9 and TRBJ1-4, with 7 bases aligning to TRBD1. The CDR3 totals 15 residues. Germline CDR1 and CDR2: SEHNR and FQNEAQ (reference sequence). V shed 2 bases, J shed 4 bases, and the junction held 4 bases outside the gene matches.

The rearrangement uses TRBV5-1 and TRBJ2-3, with D possibly TRBD1 on 6 matching bases. The CDR3 is made up of 15 amino acids. The V end lost 0 bases, the J end lost 6 bases, and 14 bases lay between the germline ends. Germline loops: CDR1 SGHRS, CDR2 YFSETQ. The CDR3 sequence is CASSLAQGKGDTQYF. CDR3 bases: TGCGCCAGCAGCTTGGCCCAGGGGAAAGGGGATACGCAGTATTTT.

The rearrangement joins TRBV29-1 to TRBJ2-7; 8 bases align to TRBD1. The CDR3 runs 14 residues. Trimming cost V 6 bases and J 7 bases; bases outside gene matches: 14. Germline CDR1 reads SQVTM; CDR2 reads ANQGSEA. This CDR3 is CSVPPGQVKEEQYF. CDR3 nucleotide sequence: TGCAGCGTCCCCCCGGGACAGGTAAAGGAAGAGCAGTACTTC.

The rearrangement links TRBV7-2 to TRBJ2-7; D might be TRBD2 (6 bases). The V end lost 3 bases, the J end lost 6 bases, and 21 bases lay between the germline ends. The length of the CDR3 is 16 residues. Looked up from germline, CDR1 is SGHTA and CDR2 is FQGNSA. CDR3 residues: CASSFQWEVALFEQYF. In DNA, the CDR3 is TGTGCCAGCAGCTTTCAGTGGGAGGTAGCGTTGTTCGAGCAGTACTTC. Full variable domain (missing parts from reference TRBV7-2 and TRBJ2-7): GAGVSQSPSNKVTEKGKDVELRCDPISGHTALYWYRQSLGQGLEFLIYFQGNSAPDKSGLPSDRFSAERTGGSVSTLTIQRTQQEDSAVYLCASSFQWEVALFEQYFGPGTRLTVT.

The DNA of the CDR3 is TGTGCCAGCAGTGAGTTCGCGGGTAGAAACACTGAAGCTTTCTTT. This encodes CASSEFAGRNTEAFF. This chain links TRBV2 with TRBJ1-1; D is uncertain. The CDR3 covers 15 residues. V was pared by 3 bases and J by 2 bases, with 13 bases between. From germline, CDR1 is SNHLY and CDR2 FYNNEI.

This clone was picked up one time. The V and J genes are TRBV3-1 (or the pseudogene TRBV3-2) and TRBJ1-1; unclear D gene. V shed 1 base and J shed 0 bases, with 12 bases lying between them. The germline V gene has CDR1 LGHDT and CDR2 YNNKEL (reference sequence). This CDR3 contains 16 residues. The CDR3 protein is CASSQGFVEMNTEAFF. Written as DNA, the CDR3 is TGTGCCAGCAGCCAAGGATTCGTAGAAATGAACACTGAAGCTTTCTTT.

The V gene is TRBV14, the J gene TRBJ2-5, with TRBD2 matching 11 bases. The CDR3 is made up of 16 amino acids. The germline V gene has CDR1 SGHDN and CDR2 FVKESK. The V and J ends lost 1 base and 5 bases, in that order; junction bases with no gene match: 6. The CDR3 sequence: CASSQVSGRAGETQYF. DNA for the CDR3: TGTGCCAGCAGCCAAGTTAGCGGGAGGGCCGGGGAGACCCAGTACTTC.

The rearrangement uses TRBV2 and TRBJ2-3; 8 nucleotides align to TRBD2. CDR1 is SNHLY and CDR2 is FYNNEI in the germline V gene. This CDR3 has 15 residues. The J segment lost 4 bases and the V segment lost 6 bases, leaving 9 bases of the junction unmatched. In DNA form, the CDR3 reads TGTGCCAGCAGAACCAGCGGGAGTGGAGCAGATACGCAGTATTTT. This gives the protein CASRTSGSGADTQYF.

The chain links TRBV19 to TRBJ1-5, with TRBD1 as a possible D gene (6 bases). The CDR3 is 15 amino acids. V was shortened by 3 bases and J by 4 bases, with 13 bases between the two germline ends. Germline values: CDR1 LNHDA, CDR2 SQIVND (reference sequence). This CDR3 reads CASSISRGRNQPQHF. DNA of the CDR3: TGTGCCAGTAGTATTAGCAGGGGTAGGAATCAGCCCCAGCATTTT.

The rearrangement joins TRBV2 to TRBJ2-2; 7 nucleotides align to TRBD2. The CDR3 is made up of 16 amino acids. The trim removed 2 bases at V and 4 bases at J, leaving 7 bases unmatched. Germline V lookup: CDR1 SNHLY, CDR2 FYNNEI. Written as DNA, the CDR3 is TGTGCCAGCAGTGAAAAAGTGAGCGGGGTCACCGGGGAGCTGTTTTTT. This encodes CASSEKVSGVTGELFF.

This rearrangement joins TRBV12-3 or TRBV12-4 to TRBJ1-2, with unresolved D. V lost 7 bases, J lost 2 bases, and 11 bases lay in between. The CDR3 has 13 amino acids. CDR3 nucleotide sequence: TGTGCCAGCACCCTACCTCCGAACTATGGCTACACCTTC. Residues: CASTLPPNYGYTF.

V is TRBV14 and J is TRBJ1-1; D unresolved. V was shortened by 4 bases and J by 7 bases, with 13 bases between the two germline ends. This CDR3 has 13 residues. Germline lookup yields CDR1 SGHDN and CDR2 FVKESK. In nucleotides, the CDR3 is TGTGCCAGCAGCCCGGGAACCGTTAGTGAAGCTTTCTTT. It encodes CASSPGTVSEAFF.

In this sample, this clone turned up a few times. This chain links TRBV5-4 with TRBJ1-2; D not resolved. Trimming left V 4 bases short and J 7 bases short, with 17 bases between. Germline-derived CDR1 and CDR2 are SGHNT and YYREEE (reference sequence). CDR3 length: 14 amino acids. CDR3 DNA: TGTGCCAGCAGCCGAACCGATTGGCGGAGTGGCTACACCTTC. This encodes CASSRTDWRSGYTF.